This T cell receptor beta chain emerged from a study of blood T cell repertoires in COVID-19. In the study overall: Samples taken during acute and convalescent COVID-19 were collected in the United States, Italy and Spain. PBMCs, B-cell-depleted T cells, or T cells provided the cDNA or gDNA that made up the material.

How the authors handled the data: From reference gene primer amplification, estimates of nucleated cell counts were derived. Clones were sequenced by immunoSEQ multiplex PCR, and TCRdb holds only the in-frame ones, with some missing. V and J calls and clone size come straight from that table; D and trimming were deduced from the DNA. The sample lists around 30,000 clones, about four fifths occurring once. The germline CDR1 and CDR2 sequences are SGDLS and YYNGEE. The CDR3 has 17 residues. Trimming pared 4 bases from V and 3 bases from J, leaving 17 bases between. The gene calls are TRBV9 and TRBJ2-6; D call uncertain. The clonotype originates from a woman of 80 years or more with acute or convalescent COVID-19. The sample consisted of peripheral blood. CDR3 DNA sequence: TGTGCCAGCAGCTCGCCGCCGACGGGTATTGGGGCCAACGTCCTGACTTTC. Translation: CASSSPPTGIGANVLTF.